This T cell receptor beta chain was retrieved from a study of CD8 T cells in ankylosing spondylitis. The CDR3 is made up of 13 amino acids. Germline-derived CDR1 and CDR2 are MNHEY and SVGAGI. V gave up 2 bases and J gave up 6 bases, with 8 bases separating them. This clonotype was seen at least ten times. TCRdb fed the 5' RACE reads into MiXCR, producing one record per CDR3 protein. The sample consists of about 160,000 distinct CDR3 sequences, 9.5% to 10% of them appearing once. The chain employs TRBV6-5 and TRBJ2-1, with D uncertain. The sample taken for sequencing was blood, either unsorted or a sorted T cell fraction (not recorded which). This TCR was recovered from a female donor with ankylosing spondylitis or in good health (not recorded which). CDR3 loop: CASSYMGPNEQFF. Here the CDR3 DNA reads TGTGCCAGCAGTTACATGGGTCCCAATGAGCAGTTCTTC.